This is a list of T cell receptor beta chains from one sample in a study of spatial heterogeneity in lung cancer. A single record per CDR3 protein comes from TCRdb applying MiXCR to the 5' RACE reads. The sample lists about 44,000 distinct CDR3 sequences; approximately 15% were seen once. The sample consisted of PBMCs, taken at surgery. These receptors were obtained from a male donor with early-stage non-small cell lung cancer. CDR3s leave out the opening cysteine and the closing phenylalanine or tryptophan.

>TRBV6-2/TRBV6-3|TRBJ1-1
ASSYFGTRAF
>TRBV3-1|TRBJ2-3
ASSRRSGLAGGRTDTQY
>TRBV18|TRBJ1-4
ASSPSGLNEKLF
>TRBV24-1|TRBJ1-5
ATGDRGLPQH
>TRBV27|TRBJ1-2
ASSLKSLQLPYGYT
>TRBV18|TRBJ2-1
ASSPVLARDEQF
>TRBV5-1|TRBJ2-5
ASSLASGPQETQY
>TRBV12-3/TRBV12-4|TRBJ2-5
ASSPGFRGLQETQY
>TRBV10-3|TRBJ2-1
AISEQSSYNEQF
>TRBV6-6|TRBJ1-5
ASSYTTTGSVEPQH
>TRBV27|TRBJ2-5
ASSLRGRDWETQY
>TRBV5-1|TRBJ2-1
ASSPGGLGDNEQF
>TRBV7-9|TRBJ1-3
ASSSRLAVSGNTIY
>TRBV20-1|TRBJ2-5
SAPQGVGGETQY
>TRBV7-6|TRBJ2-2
ASSPQVGEVTGELF
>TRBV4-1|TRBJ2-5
ASSQAPPGTGGVETQY
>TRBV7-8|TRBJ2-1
ASSLGTASNEQF
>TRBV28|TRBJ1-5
ASSSTDYSNQPQH
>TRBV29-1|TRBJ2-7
SGGETYEQY
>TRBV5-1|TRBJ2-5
ASSGDTGFQETQY
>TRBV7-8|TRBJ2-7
ASSFEALPGDEQY
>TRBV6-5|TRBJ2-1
ASSDPGLAGANEQF
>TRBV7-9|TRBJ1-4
ASSFQGGTNEKLF
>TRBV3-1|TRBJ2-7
ASSQGLARYYEQY
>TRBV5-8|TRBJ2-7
ASSSGRPGLAGGPYEQY
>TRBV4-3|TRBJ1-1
ASSQGIGLNTEAF
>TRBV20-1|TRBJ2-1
SASGDSSYNEQF
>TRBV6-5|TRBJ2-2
ASSYHGTRGGELF
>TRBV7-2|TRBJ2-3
ASSFLAGVVTDTQY
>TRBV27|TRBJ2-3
ASSPPRETPDTQY
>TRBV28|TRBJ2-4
ASSFPGDGKNIQY
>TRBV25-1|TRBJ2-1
ASTARESSYNEQF
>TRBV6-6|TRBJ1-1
ASAGAHERAF
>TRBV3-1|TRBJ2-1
ASSPSRTSGGANEQF